One TCR beta chain is described in this entry. These data come from a study of cytomegalovirus exposure and HLA in healthy donors. Primers for the PCR totalled 60 Vbeta and 13 Jbeta. Original handling: In a later analysis, 75 million to 85 million unique TCR beta chains included roughly 11 million shared by two or more donors. The repertoire was sequenced with immunoSEQ multiplex PCR; TCRdb's copy has only in-frame clones and lacks some. V, J and clone size reflect that table, while D and trimming were determined from the DNA. This sample carries about 120,000 clones, around four fifths of them seen once, and the ten largest clones take around 20%. The clonotype comes from a man aged 18-30 years in good health and CMV-seropositive. The sample consisted of PBMCs.

In nucleotides, the CDR3 is TGTGCCAGCAGCTTGGACGCCCAAGGGGCTAGGTATGGCTACACCTTC. It codes for CASSLDAQGARYGYTF. The chain links TRBV5-4 to TRBJ1-2; maybe TRBD1 (5 bases). With 0 bases removed from V and 5 bases from J, the gap between germline ends came to 17 bases. The CDR3 has 16 residues. In germline, CDR1 is SGHNT, CDR2 YYREEE (reference sequence).